The rows below give T cell receptor beta chains drawn from one sample of a study of blood T cell repertoires in COVID-19. The method was immunoSEQ multiplex PCR; TCRdb's version includes in-frame clones alone and lacks a portion of them. The sample consists of nearly 25,000 clones, 81% of them appearing once. The material sequenced was peripheral blood. The receptor source for this set is a man between 65 and 85 years old with acute or convalescent COVID-19. Both conserved end residues are part of each CDR3. A D gene is named only where the DNA matches it firmly. Clone size is stated in some rows and not others, as once, few, many or a class when expanded.

J: TRBJ2-1; size: .; V: TRBV13; D: TRBD2; CDR3: CASSSRLAGGLDEQFF; DNA: TGTGCCAGCAGCTCCCGACTAGCGGGGGGGCTGGATGAGCAGTTCTTC
J: TRBJ2-7; size: .; V: TRBV2; D: TRBD1; CDR3: CASSPDRGTYEQYF; DNA: TGTGCCAGCAGTCCTGACAGGGGAACCTACGAGCAGTACTTC
J: TRBJ2-7; size: few; V: TRBV18; D: .; CDR3: CASSPDTGEQYF; DNA: TGTGCCAGCTCACCTGATACTGGCGAGCAGTACTTC
J: TRBJ2-1; size: once; V: TRBV10-1; D: .; CDR3: CASSDGGAGRNEQFF; DNA: TGCGCCAGCAGTGATGGAGGGGCGGGTAGGAATGAGCAGTTCTTC
J: TRBJ1-5; size: .; V: TRBV7-8; D: TRBD1; CDR3: CASSFPGQGRNQPQHF; DNA: TGTGCCAGCAGCTTCCCGGGACAGGGGAGGAATCAGCCCCAGCATTTT
J: TRBJ2-1; size: .; V: TRBV6-5; D: TRBD2; CDR3: CASRTSAGHEQFF; DNA: TGTGCCAGCAGGACTAGCGCGGGGCATGAGCAGTTCTTC
J: TRBJ1-5; size: few; V: TRBV7-7; D: .; CDR3: CASSQFRASRSYSNQPQHF; DNA: TGTGCCAGCAGCCAATTCAGGGCATCCCGTTCTTATAGCAATCAGCCCCAGCATTTT
J: TRBJ1-2; size: .; V: TRBV19; D: .; CDR3: CASRQGTLDGYTF; DNA: TGTGCCAGTAGACAGGGTACTCTCGATGGCTACACCTTC
J: TRBJ1-4; size: .; V: TRBV5-1; D: .; CDR3: CASSLVGEKLFF; DNA: TGCGCCAGCAGCTTGGTTGGCGAAAAACTGTTTTTT
J: TRBJ2-1; size: few; V: TRBV6-2/TRBV6-3; D: TRBD2; CDR3: CASSPLAGGGVEQFF; DNA: TGTGCCAGCAGTCCCTTAGCGGGAGGGGGTGTTGAGCAGTTCTTC
J: TRBJ2-7; size: few; V: TRBV28; D: TRBD2; CDR3: CASTSGRKLEQYF; DNA: TGTGCCAGTACTAGCGGGAGGAAGCTCGAGCAGTACTTC
J: TRBJ1-1; size: .; V: TRBV6-5; D: TRBD1; CDR3: CASSRDRGGEAFF; DNA: TGTGCCAGCAGCCGGGACAGGGGAGGTGAAGCTTTCTTT
J: TRBJ2-1; size: few; V: TRBV11-3; D: TRBD1; CDR3: CASSAGTGGNEQFF; DNA: TGTGCCAGCAGCGCGGGGACAGGGGGCAATGAGCAGTTCTTC